Sequencing of this T cell receptor beta chain was carried out in a study of cytomegalovirus exposure and HLA in healthy donors. Study observations and caveats: Researchers reported that a few CMV-associated chains were confirmed in vitro as CMV antigen-specific. A missense DCLRE1C variant was associated with V- and J-gene trimming of TCR beta chains in a later analysis, and an independent cohort replicated the association.

Details on this clone: The antigen remains unidentified.

CDR1 MNHEY and CDR2 SMNVEV come from the germline V gene (reference sequence). The germline V and J ends were trimmed by 3 bases and 0 bases, with 12 bases remaining between them. This CDR3 contains 17 residues. Primers: 60 Vbeta forward and 13 Jbeta reverse. Measured with immunoSEQ multiplex PCR; TCRdb has only the in-frame clones, and not every one. The table shows approximately 150,000 clones, with roughly 78% occurring only once. Sequenced sample: PBMCs. The sequence was obtained from a man aged 35-49 years in good health and CMV-seronegative. This chain links TRBV27 with TRBJ1-6; D possibly corresponds to TRBD1 (5 bases). The CDR3 bases are TGTGCCAGCAGTTTCCGGGGGACTAGCTCCTATAATTCACCCCTCCACTTT. This encodes CASSFRGTSSYNSPLHF.